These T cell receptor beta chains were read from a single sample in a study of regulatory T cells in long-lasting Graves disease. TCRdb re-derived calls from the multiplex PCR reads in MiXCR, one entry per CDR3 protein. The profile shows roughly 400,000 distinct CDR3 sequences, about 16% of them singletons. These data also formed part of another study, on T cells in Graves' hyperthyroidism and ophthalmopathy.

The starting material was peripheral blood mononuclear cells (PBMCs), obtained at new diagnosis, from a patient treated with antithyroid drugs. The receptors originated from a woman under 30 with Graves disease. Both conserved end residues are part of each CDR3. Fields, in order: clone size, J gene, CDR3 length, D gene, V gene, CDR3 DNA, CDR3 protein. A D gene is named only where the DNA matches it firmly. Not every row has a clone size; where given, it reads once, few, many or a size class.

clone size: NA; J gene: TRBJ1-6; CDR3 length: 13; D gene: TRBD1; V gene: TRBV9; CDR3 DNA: TGTGCCAGCAGCGTAGAAGGGGGCAAGCCCCTCCACTTT; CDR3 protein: CASSVEGGKPLHF
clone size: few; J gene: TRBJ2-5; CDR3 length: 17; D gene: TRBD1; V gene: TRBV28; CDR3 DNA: TGTGCCAGCAGTTTTCTTAGGCAGGGGGCGCGTCAAGAGACCCAGTACTTC; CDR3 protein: CASSFLRQGARQETQYF
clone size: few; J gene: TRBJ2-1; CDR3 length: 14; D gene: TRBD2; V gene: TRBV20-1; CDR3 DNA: TGCAGTGCTAGAGCGGGAGGGAGGTATAATGAGCAGTTCTTC; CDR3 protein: CSARAGGRYNEQFF
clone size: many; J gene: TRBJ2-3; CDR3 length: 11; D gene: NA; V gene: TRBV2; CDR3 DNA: TGTGCCAGCAGTCTAGCGTATACGCAGTATTTT; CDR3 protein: CASSLAYTQYF
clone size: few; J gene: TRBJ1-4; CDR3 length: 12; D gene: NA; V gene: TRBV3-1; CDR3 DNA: TGTGCCAGCAGCCGCGTGAGGGAAAAACTGTTTTTT; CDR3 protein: CASSRVREKLFF
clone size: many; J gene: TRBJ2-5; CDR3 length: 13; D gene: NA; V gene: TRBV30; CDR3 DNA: TGTGCCTGGAGCAGACCCTTTACTGGGTACGGCAGCTTC; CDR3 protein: CAWSRPFTGYGSF
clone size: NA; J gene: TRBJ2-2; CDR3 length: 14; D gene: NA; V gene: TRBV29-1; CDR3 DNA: TGCAGCGTCAACCGGCCCCCGAACACCGGGGAGCTGTTTTTT; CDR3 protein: CSVNRPPNTGELFF
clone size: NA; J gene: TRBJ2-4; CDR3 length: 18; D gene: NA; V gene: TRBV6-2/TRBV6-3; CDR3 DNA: TGTGCCAGCAGTTACTCGTTAATCGTGACTTTGGGGAAAAACATTCAGTACTTC; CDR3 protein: CASSYSLIVTLGKNIQYF
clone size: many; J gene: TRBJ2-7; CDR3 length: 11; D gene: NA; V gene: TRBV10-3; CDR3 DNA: TGTGCCATCAGTGACTACTACGAGCAGTACTTC; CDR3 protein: CAISDYYEQYF
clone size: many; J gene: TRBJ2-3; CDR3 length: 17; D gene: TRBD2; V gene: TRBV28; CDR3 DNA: TGTGCCAGCAGTTTACGAGGACTAGCGGGAGTGGAAGATACGCAGTATTTT; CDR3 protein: CASSLRGLAGVEDTQYF
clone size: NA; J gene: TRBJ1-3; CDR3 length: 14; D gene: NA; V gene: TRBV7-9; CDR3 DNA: TGTGCCAGCAGCTTAGGAAGGGCGACGAACACCATATATTTT; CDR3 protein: CASSLGRATNTIYF
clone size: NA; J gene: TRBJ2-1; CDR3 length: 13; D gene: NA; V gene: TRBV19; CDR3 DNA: TGTGCCAGTAGTCCCTCTAGCCGGGGGATCGTGTTCTTC; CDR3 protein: CASSPSSRGIVFF
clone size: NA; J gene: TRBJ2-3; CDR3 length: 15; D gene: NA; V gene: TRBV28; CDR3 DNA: TGTGCCAGCAGTACCCGGACAGAGGGCACAGATACGCAGTATTTT; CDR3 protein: CASSTRTEGTDTQYF
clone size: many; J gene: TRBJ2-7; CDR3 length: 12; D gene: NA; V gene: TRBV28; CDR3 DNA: TGTGCCAGCAGTTTATTGAGCGACGAGCAGTACTTC; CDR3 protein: CASSLLSDEQYF
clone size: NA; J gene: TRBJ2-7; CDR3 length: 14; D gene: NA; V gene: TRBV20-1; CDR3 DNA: TGCAGTGCTACCGGACTCCGCCGCTCCTACGAGCAGTACTTC; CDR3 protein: CSATGLRRSYEQYF
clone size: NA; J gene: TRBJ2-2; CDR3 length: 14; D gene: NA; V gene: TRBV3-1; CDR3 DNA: TGTGCCAGCAGCCAAGAGTTCCTAGTTGACCCTCTGTTTTTT; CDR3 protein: CASSQEFLVDPLFF
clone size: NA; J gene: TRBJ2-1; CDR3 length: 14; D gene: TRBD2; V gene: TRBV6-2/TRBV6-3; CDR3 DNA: TGTGCCATCAAATCCGGGAGGGCGGGGAATGAGCAGTTCTTC; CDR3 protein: CAIKSGRAGNEQFF
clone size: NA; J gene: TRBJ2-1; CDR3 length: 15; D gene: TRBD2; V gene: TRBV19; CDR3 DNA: TGTGCCAGTAGTACGCTAGCGGACTCCTACAATGAGCAGTTCTTC; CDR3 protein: CASSTLADSYNEQFF
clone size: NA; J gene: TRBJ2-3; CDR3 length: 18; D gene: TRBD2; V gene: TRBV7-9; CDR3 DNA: TGTGCCAGCAGCCAGGGACTAGCGGGAGGGCCTGGCACAGATACGCAGTATTTT; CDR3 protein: CASSQGLAGGPGTDTQYF
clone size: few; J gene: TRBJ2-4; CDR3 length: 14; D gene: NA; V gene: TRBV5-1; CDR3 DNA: TGCGCCAGCAGCAAACAGGGAGGGGTTGACATTCAGTACTTC; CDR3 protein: CASSKQGGVDIQYF
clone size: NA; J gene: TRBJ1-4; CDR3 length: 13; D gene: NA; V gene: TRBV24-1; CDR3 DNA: TGTGCCACCAGTGATTCGGGGAATGAAAAACTGTTTTTT; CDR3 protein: CATSDSGNEKLFF
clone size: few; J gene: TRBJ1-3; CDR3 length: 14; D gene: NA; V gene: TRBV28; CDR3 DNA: TGTGCCAGCAGAAGGACCAACTCTGGAAACACCATATATTTT; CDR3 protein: CASRRTNSGNTIYF
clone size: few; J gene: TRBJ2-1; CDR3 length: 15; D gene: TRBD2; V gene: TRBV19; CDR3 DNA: TGTGCCAGTAGGGCGGGGGTCCTCTCCTACAATGAGCAGTTCTTC; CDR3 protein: CASRAGVLSYNEQFF
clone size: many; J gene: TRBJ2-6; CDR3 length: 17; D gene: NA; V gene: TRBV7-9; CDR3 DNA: TGTGCCAGCAGCTTACCACCCCGCGGCTCTGGGGCCAACGTCCTGACTTTC; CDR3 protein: CASSLPPRGSGANVLTF
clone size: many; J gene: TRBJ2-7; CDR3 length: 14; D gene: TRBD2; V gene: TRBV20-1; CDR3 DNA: TGCAGTGCTCGAGGACTAGCGCGGGTCTACGAGCAGTACTTC; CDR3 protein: CSARGLARVYEQYF
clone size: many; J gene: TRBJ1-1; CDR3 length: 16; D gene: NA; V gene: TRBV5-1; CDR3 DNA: TGCGCCAGCAGCTTTGGGTGGGGTCGTATGGGCACTGAAGCTTTCTTT; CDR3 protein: CASSFGWGRMGTEAFF
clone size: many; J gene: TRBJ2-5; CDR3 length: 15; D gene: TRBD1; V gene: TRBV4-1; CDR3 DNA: TGCGCCAGCAGTCCACAGGGGTTTCTGGAAGAGACCCAGTACTTC; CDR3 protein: CASSPQGFLEETQYF
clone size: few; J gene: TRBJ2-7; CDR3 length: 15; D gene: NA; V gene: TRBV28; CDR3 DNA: TGTGCCAGCCGACAGGTGAGGCACCTCTCCTACGAGCAGTACTTC; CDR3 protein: CASRQVRHLSYEQYF
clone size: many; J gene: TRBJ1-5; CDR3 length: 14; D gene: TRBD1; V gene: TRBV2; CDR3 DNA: TGTGCCAGCAGGAAGACAGGGGGGAATCAGCCCCAGCATTTT; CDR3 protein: CASRKTGGNQPQHF
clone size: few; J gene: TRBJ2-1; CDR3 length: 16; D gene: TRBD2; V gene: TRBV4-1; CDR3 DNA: TGCGCCAGCAGCCAAGAGCGTGGGAGGGCCAGGGTTGAGCAGTTCTTC; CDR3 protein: CASSQERGRARVEQFF
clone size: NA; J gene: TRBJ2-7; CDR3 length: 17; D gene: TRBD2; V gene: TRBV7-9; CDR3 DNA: TGTGCCAGCAGTTCATATCTCCGGGCGGGAGACCTCTACGAGCAGTACTTC; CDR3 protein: CASSSYLRAGDLYEQYF
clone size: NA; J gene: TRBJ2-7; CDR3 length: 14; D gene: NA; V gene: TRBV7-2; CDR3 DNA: TGTGCCAGCAGCTTAGAGACCCTATCCTACGAGCAGTACTTC; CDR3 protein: CASSLETLSYEQYF
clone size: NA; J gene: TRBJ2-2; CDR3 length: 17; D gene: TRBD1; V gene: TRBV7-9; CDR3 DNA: TGTGCCAGCAGCTTAGCGCCGGGACAGGGAGGCACCGGGGAGCTGTTTTTT; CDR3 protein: CASSLAPGQGGTGELFF
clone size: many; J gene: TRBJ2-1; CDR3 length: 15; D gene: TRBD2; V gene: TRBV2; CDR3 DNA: TGTGCCAGCATCGACGGCAGCGGGAGCCTGGATGAGCAGTTCTTC; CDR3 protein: CASIDGSGSLDEQFF
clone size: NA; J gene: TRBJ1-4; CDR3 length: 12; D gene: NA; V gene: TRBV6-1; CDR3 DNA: TGTGCCAGCGCGGAGCCGGGGGAAAAACTGTTTTTT; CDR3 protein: CASAEPGEKLFF
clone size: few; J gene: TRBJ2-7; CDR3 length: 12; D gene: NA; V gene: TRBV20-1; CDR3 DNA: TGCAGTGCTAGTCGGGGCACCTACGAGCAGTACTTC; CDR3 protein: CSASRGTYEQYF
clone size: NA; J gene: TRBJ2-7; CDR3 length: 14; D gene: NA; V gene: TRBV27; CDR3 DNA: TGTGCCAGCAGTCTACAGGGAAAGTCCTACGAGCAGTACTTC; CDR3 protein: CASSLQGKSYEQYF
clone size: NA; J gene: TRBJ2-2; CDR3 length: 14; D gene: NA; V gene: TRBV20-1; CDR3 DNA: TGCAGTGCTAGGGGCAGGGGAAACACCGGGGAGCTGTTTTTT; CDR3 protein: CSARGRGNTGELFF
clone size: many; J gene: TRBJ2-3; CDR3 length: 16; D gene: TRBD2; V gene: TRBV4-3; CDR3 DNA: TGCGCCAGCAGAGCTAGTAGCGGGAGTATGGGAGATACGCAGTATTTT; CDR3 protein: CASRASSGSMGDTQYF
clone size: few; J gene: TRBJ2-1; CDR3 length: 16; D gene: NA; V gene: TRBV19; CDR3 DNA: TGTGCCAGTAGTACCCTCGGTGCGAAGCACTACAATGAGCAGTTCTTC; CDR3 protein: CASSTLGAKHYNEQFF
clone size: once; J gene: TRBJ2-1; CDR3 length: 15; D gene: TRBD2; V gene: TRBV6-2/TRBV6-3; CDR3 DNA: TGTGCCAGCAGTTACGGGCTAGCGGGAGGCTATGAGCAGTTCTTC; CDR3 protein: CASSYGLAGGYEQFF
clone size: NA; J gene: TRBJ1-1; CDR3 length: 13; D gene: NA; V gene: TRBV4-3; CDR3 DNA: TGCGCCAGCAGGACAGATTTTCTCACTGAAGCTTTCTTT; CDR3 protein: CASRTDFLTEAFF
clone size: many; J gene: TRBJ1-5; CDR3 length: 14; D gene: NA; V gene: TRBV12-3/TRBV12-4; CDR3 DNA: TGTGCCAGCAGTCCCCGGGTTGTAGGTCAGCCCCAGCATTTT; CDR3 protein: CASSPRVVGQPQHF
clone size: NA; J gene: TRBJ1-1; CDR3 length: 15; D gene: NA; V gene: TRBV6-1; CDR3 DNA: TGTGCCAGCAGTCCCCCCGGGACGACGAACACTGAAGCTTTCTTT; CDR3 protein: CASSPPGTTNTEAFF
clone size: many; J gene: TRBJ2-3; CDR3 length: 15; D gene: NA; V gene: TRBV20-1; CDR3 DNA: TGCAGTGCCCCATCGAGGGAGGGGGGCGCAGATACGCAGTATTTT; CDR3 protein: CSAPSREGGADTQYF
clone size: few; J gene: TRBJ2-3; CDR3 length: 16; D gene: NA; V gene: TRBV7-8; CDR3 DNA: TGTGCCAGCAGCTTAGGGACTATAACTAGCACAGATACGCAGTATTTT; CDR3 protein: CASSLGTITSTDTQYF
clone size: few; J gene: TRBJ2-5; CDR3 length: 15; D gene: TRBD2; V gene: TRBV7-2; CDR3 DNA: TGTGCCAGCAGACCGACACTAGCGGGGGACGGGACCCAGTACTTC; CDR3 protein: CASRPTLAGDGTQYF
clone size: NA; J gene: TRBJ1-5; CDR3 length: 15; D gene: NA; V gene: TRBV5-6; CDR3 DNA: TGTGCCAGCAGCTCCACTCGGACTTCCAATCAGCCCCAGCATTTT; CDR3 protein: CASSSTRTSNQPQHF
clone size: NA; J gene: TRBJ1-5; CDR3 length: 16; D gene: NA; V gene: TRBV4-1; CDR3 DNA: TGCGCCAGCAGCCAAGATTGGACGGAAGGGTATCAGCCCCAGCATTTT; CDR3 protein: CASSQDWTEGYQPQHF
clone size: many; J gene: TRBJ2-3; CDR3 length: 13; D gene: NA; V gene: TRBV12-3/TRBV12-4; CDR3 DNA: TGTGCCAGCAGTCCCCGCTCAGGGGATGCGCAGTATTTT; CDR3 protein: CASSPRSGDAQYF